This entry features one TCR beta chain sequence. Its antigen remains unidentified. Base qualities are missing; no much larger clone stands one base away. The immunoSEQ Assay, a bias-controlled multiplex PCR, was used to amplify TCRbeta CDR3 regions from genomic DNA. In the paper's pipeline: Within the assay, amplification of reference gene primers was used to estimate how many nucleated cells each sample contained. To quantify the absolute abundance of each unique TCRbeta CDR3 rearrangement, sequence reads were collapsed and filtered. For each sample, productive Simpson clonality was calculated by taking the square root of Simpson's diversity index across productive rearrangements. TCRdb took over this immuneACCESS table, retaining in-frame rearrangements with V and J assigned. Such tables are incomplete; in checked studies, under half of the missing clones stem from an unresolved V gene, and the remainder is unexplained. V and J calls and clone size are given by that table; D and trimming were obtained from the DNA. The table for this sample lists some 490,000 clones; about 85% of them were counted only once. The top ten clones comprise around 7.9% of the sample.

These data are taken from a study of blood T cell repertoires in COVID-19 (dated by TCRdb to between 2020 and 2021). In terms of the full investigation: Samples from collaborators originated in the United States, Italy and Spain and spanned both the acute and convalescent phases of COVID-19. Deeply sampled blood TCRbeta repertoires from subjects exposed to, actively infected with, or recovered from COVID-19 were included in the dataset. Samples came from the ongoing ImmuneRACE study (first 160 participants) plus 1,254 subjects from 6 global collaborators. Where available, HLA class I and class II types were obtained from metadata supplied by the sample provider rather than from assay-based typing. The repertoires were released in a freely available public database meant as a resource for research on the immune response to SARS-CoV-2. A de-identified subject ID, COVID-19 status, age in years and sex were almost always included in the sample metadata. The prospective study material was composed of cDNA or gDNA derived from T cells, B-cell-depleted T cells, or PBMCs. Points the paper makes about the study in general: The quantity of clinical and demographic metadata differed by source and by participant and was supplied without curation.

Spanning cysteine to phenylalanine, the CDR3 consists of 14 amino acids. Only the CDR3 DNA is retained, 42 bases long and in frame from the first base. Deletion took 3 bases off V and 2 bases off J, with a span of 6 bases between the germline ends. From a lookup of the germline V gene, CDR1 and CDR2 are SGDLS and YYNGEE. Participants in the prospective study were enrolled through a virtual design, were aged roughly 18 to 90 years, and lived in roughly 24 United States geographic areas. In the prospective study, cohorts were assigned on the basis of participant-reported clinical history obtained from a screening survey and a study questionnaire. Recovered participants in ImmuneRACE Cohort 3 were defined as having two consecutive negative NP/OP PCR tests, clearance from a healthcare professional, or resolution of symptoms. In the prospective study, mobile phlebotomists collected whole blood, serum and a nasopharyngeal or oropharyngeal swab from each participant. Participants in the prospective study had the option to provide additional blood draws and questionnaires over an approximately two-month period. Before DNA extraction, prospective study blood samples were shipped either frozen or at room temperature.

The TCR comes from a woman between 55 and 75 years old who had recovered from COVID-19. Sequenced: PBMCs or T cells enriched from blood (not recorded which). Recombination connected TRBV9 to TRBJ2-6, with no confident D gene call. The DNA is TGTGCCAGCAGCGCTCCCGCTGGGGCCAACGTCCTGACTTTC. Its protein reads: CASSAPAGANVLTF.